These 7 T cell receptor beta chains were sequenced from one sample in a study of long-term antiretroviral therapy in people with HIV. immunoSEQ v3.0 was run at survey level. Assay used: immunoSEQ multiplex PCR; TCRdb lists only in-frame clones, some missing. The table lists 40,000 to 45,000 clones, about 95% of them singletons. The input for sequencing was unsorted PBMCs, taken 3.7 years after starting antiretroviral therapy. These receptors originate from a woman in her forties or fifties with HIV.

The chain employs TRBV5-1 and TRBJ2-5, with a tentative D call TRBD1 (5 bases). Germline V CDR1 and CDR2: SGHRS, YFSETQ. This CDR3 is 14 amino acids long. Trimming stripped 1 base from V and 1 base from J, with 8 bases between. The CDR3 nucleotides read TGCGCCAGCAGCTTGCAGGGCATCCAAGAGACCCAGTACTTC. This translates into CASSLQGIQETQYF.

This clone was observed a single time. This rearrangement joins TRBV7-8 to TRBJ1-2; D perhaps matches TRBD1 (5 bases). The CDR3 loop spans 15 amino acids. Germline V lookup: CDR1 SGHVS, CDR2 FQNEAQ. V lost 2 bases, J lost 2 bases, and 12 bases lay in between. This CDR3 is CASSLSTALNYGYTF. In DNA, the CDR3 is TGTGCCAGCAGCTTATCGACAGCGCTGAACTATGGCTACACCTTC.

The rearrangement joins TRBV5-4 to TRBJ1-1; the D is unclear. This CDR3 is built from 13 residues. Germline V gene sequence: CDR1 SGHNT, CDR2 YYREEE (reference sequence). V was trimmed by 4 bases and J by 1 base, leaving 8 bases between them. The CDR3 DNA follows: TGTGCCAGCAGCCTGCAAGAGAACACTGAAGCTTTCTTT. It specifies CASSLQENTEAFF.

The V call is TRBV5-1, the J call TRBJ2-1; 14 bases line up with TRBD2. The CDR3 consists of 16 residues. J gave up 4 bases and V 0 bases, and 0 bases lay outside the gene matches. The germline V gene has CDR1 SGHRS and CDR2 YFSETQ. The CDR3 here is CASSLGTSGGYNEQFF. CDR3 nucleotide sequence: TGCGCCAGCAGCTTGGGGACTAGCGGGGGGTACAATGAGCAGTTCTTC.

The chain has TRBV5-1 and TRBJ1-5; 7 nucleotides agree with TRBD1. With 0 bases clipped from V and 0 bases from J, the junction kept 3 bases outside the gene matches. CDR3 length equals 16 residues. Germline V CDR1 and CDR2: SGHRS, YFSETQ. As DNA, the CDR3 is TGCGCCAGCAGCTTGGGGGCAGGGGGTAGCAATCAGCCCCAGCATTTT. Protein: CASSLGAGGSNQPQHF.

This clone counts as medium-sized (0.01 to 0.1%). This rearrangement joins TRBV10-1 to TRBJ2-7; D might be TRBD1 or TRBD2, each matching 6 bases. Trimming removed 3 bases at V and 6 bases at J, with 15 bases between. From germline, CDR1 is WNHNN and CDR2 SYGVQD (reference sequence). The CDR3 is 14 residues long. The chain's CDR3 is CASSDRSGAGEQYF. The CDR3 DNA follows: TGCGCCAGCAGTGATCGCTCGGGGGCGGGCGAGCAGTACTTC.

The chain joins TRBV7-2 to TRBJ2-3; 7 bases line up with TRBD1. The CDR3 loop spans 15 amino acids. Germline loops: CDR1 SGHTA, CDR2 FQGNSA. The V segment lost 9 bases and the J segment 4 bases; nucleotides outside the gene matches: 13. The chain's CDR3 is CASGLRGRVADTQYF. In DNA, the CDR3 is TGTGCCAGTGGGCTGAGGGGGCGGGTGGCAGATACGCAGTATTTT.